The T cell receptor beta chain described here comes from a study of post-analysis software for immune sequencing data. General study points: TRBV segments more frequent in patients than in controls numbered roughly five and included TRBV5-6, TRBV5-1 and TRBV20-1.

In germline, CDR1 is LGHDT, CDR2 YNNKEL (reference sequence). V shed 2 bases and J 5 bases; nucleotides not matched to a gene: 3. The CDR3 spans 15 residues. Tagging with unique molecular identifiers was a feature of the TCR beta cDNA libraries. TCRdb passed the PCR reads through MiXCR, listing each CDR3 protein once. The sample includes roughly 600,000 distinct CDR3 sequences, roughly two fifths of them seen just once. About this clonotype: Its antigen remains unknown.

The V gene is TRBV3-1, the J gene TRBJ2-7; 13 positions match TRBD2. The receptor comes from a girl under 18 with multiple sclerosis. Sequencing was done on a sample of blood. DNA of the CDR3: TGTGCCAGCAGCCAACCACTAGCGGGGGGGAACGAGCAGTACTTC. It is translated as CASSQPLAGGNEQYF.